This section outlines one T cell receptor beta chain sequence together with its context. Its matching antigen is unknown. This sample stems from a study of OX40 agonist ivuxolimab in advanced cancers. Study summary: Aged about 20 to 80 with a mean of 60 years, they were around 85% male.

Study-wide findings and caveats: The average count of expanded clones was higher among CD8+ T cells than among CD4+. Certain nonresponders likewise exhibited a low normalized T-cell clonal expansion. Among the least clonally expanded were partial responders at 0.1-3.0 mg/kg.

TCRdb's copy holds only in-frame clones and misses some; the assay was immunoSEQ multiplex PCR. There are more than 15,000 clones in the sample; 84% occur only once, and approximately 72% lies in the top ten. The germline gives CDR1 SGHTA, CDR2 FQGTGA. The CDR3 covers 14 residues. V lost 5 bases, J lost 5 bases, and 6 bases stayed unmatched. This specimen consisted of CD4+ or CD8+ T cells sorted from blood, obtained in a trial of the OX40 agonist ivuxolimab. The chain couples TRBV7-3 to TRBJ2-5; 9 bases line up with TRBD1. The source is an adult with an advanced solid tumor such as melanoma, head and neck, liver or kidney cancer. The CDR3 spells CASSPTGGWETQYF. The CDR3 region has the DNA TGTGCCAGCAGCCCCACAGGGGGCTGGGAGACCCAGTACTTC.